This TCR beta chain was observed in a study of cytomegalovirus exposure and HLA in healthy donors. Study-wide findings and caveats: The authors enumerated some 160 TCR beta chains as linked to cytomegalovirus. A subsequent analysis found that TCR clusters from the first cohort also tended to co-occur in the approximately 130 validation repertoires, with less than 95% of cluster scores above 0. Generally TCR sequences proved uncommon, though certain public TCRs appeared in numerous donors.

Separate from the approximately 700-subject first cohort was the approximately 110-subject validation cohort, to which the donors belonged. Per the germline V gene, CDR1 is GTSNPN and CDR2 is SVGIG (reference sequence). J was trimmed by 9 bases and V by 4 bases; bases with no gene match: 8. There are 14 residues in the CDR3. Notes on this clone: Its antigen is undetermined.

Sequencing used immunoSEQ multiplex PCR; TCRdb keeps in-frame clones, though not all of them. The sample holds fewer than 200,000 clones, roughly 86% seen once. The sample comprised PBMCs. V and J are TRBV30 and TRBJ2-1, with 11 bases matching TRBD2. This receptor was taken from a man in his thirties or forties in good health and CMV-seropositive. The DNA of the CDR3 is TGTGCCTGGAATATAGCGGGGGGGCCAGTTGAGCAGTTCTTC. Its translation is CAWNIAGGPVEQFF.